This T cell receptor (beta chain) is drawn from a study of CD8+ T cells in alopecia areata (dated by TCRdb to about 2018). For the wider study: In both human patients and the C3H/HeJ mouse model, the study applied high-throughput TCRbeta sequencing to look at T cell clonal expansion in alopecia areata. In humans, TCRbeta sequencing was performed on scalp tissue and on sorted CD4+ and CD8+ peripheral blood T cells from healthy controls and from patients with patchy or totalis/universalis alopecia areata. Scalp clonality was compared across normal scalp (n=4), patchy alopecia areata scalp (n=8), and alopecia totalis/universalis scalp (n=8). RNA was obtained with the PAXgene miRNA kit for fixed scalp, the miRNeasy kit for PBMCs, and the RNeasy kit for mouse skin. TCRbeta CDR3 regions were amplified by immunoSEQ multiplex PCR with 35 Vbeta forward and 13 Jbeta reverse primers. Overall study results and their limits: Unlike mouse skin, where gammadelta T cells dominate, normal human skin contains resident alphabeta T cells that get sequenced too, which complicates analysis of the scalp TCR repertoire. Shared TCR sequences between patients were less evident than in mice, which may be partly attributable to HLA diversity in the patient population. Lesional scalp, especially in alopecia totalis/universalis, showed higher clonality and more expanded CD8+ clones than normal scalp, suggesting antigenic drive.

On this clone: Its specific antigen is unknown. Base quality data are lacking; no much larger clone is found one base away.

Between the V and J ends, shortened by 6 bases and 2 bases respectively, the junction contains 16 bases. CDR1 SNHLY and CDR2 FYNNEI are derived from the germline V gene. The CDR3 spans 15 residues, from the cysteine through the phenylalanine. Only the CDR3 region is kept as DNA, spanning 45 bases read in frame from base 1. After PBMCs were isolated by density centrifugation and stained for CD3, CD4 and CD8, a FACSAria was used to sort CD4+ and CD8+ T cells. Unaffected controls provided scalp biopsies and blood samples. Receptor libraries were prepared by the immunoSEQ multiplex PCR assay. For TCR sequencing, RNA was extracted from every sample and reverse transcribed into cDNA to serve as template. SuperScript III was used to make first-strand cDNA, primed with a 2:1 mix of oligo-dT and random hexamers. A synthetic immune receptor repertoire was used to assess amplification bias, and residual bias was removed computationally. The authors' pipeline ran thus. Raw reads were preprocessed for error removal, and CDR3 was defined according to IMGT conventions as running from the conserved cysteine to phenylalanine. Clonality was computed as 1 minus the Shannon entropy, with the entropy normalized by log2 of the number of productive unique TCRs. CD4 or CD8 identity of scalp clones was inferred by cross-referencing scalp TCRbeta sequences with sorted blood CD4 and CD8 repertoires. Entries here come from immuneACCESS through TCRdb and include only in-frame sequences with V and J called. Some clones fail to appear in such tables; in the studies checked, an unresolved V gene covers under half of the shortfall, and the cause of the remainder is unknown. The V and J calls and the clone size are those of that table, but D and trimming were determined from the DNA. A total of about 120,000 clones appear in this sample, roughly 66% of them only once. Around 2.8% of the sample goes to the ten largest clones.

This clonotype originated in a human donor in good health. The sample was CD4+ T cells sorted from blood. The sequence joins TRBV2 to TRBJ2-5; the D gene lacks a confident call. The CDR3 reads as follows: CASSASSRVQETQYF. The DNA sequence is as follows: TGTGCCAGCAGCGCCTCCAGCCGGGTTCAAGAGACCCAGTACTTC.